This entry concerns a single T cell receptor beta chain. The antigen is not known. This entry comes from a study of shared clonotypes between healthy human individuals. Study-level information: Donors, aged 18 to 49, were a couple of women and a few men.

An even split of each subset's genomic DNA across several immunoSEQ plates was performed. Original processing notes: Without quality scores, immunoSEQ junctional reads could not be filtered like full-length reads. Here immunoSEQ multiplex PCR was the method, and the copy in TCRdb shows in-frame clones only, minus some. V and J calls and clone size are those listed in that table; D and trimming were worked out from the DNA. In the table there are approximately 1.5 million clones, 95% to 99% of which are singletons. Germline assignment: CDR1 SQVTM and CDR2 ANQGSEA. The CDR3 consists of 16 residues. V lost 8 bases and J lost 1; bases outside the gene matches: 12. Study-wide findings and caveats: With a handful of donors compared, approximately 5% of naive CD4 clonotypes were shared.

This TCR was recovered from a man aged 25-45 years in good health. The V and J genes are TRBV29-1 and TRBJ2-2; 8 bases match TRBD2. The sample consisted of naive CD4+ T cells sorted from blood. Specified subset: CD45RA+ positively selected. The DNA for the CDR3 is TGCAGCATCAAGAGCGGGAGTAAGGGGAACACCGGGGAGCTGTTTTTT. It specifies CSIKSGSKGNTGELFF.